This T cell receptor beta chain was retrieved from a study of blood T cell repertoires in COVID-19. This clone was seen a handful of times. The CDR3 is 13 residues long. Trimming removed 6 bases at V and 3 bases at J, with 9 bases between. Germline assignment: CDR1 SNHLY and CDR2 FYNNEI. Produced via immunoSEQ multiplex PCR; TCRdb's table is partial and in-frame only. Among roughly 200,000 clones, more than 70% were seen once, and the ten largest hold roughly 18%. The specimen was peripheral blood. V is TRBV2 and J is TRBJ2-1; tentatively, D is TRBD1 (5 bases). The sequence came from a person between 70 and 80 years old with COVID-19, enrolled during active disease. CDR3 DNA sequence: TGTGCCAGCAGAATCGACAGCTACAATGAGCAGTTCTTC. This gives the protein CASRIDSYNEQFF.